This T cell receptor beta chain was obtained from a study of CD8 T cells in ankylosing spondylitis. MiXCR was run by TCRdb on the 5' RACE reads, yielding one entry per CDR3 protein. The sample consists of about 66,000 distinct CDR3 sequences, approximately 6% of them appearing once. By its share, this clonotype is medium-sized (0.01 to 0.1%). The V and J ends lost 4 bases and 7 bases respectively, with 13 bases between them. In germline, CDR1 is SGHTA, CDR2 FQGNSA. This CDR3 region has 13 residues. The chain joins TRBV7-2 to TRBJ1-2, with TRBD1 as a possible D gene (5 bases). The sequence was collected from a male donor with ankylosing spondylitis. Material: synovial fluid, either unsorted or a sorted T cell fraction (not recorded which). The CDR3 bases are TGTGCCAGCAGCTCCGAGGGGATCTTTGGCTACACCTTC. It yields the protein CASSSEGIFGYTF.